Sequencing of this TCR beta chain was carried out in a study of shared clonotypes between healthy human individuals. Whole-study findings and limits: In general, naive subsets displayed greater estimated richness than memory subsets did. Generation of non-shared clonotypes was less probable than generation of clonotypes shared by all four donors.

The assay ran at deep level. Profiled with immunoSEQ multiplex PCR; TCRdb holds only in-frame clones, not every one. This repertoire shows roughly 2.2 million clones, 93% found once; its top ten account for roughly 0.36%. V was shortened by 2 bases and J by 2 bases, with 12 bases between the two germline ends. CDR3 length: 15 residues. Germline CDR1 reads SEHNR; CDR2 reads FQNEAQ (reference sequence). A remark on this clone: The antigen is unknown.

Sequenced: naive CD4+ T cells from PBMCs. As to subset: CD45RA+ positively selected. The chain links TRBV7-9 to TRBJ1-1, with D perhaps matching TRBD1 (5 bases). This receptor was obtained from a man between 18 and 35 years old in good health. Some clones in this sample may be carry-over from other donors' samples. The CDR3 reads CASSLQGSFNTEAFF. The CDR3 DNA follows: TGTGCCAGCAGCTTACAGGGATCCTTTAACACTGAAGCTTTCTTT.